Following are 18 T cell receptor beta chains from one sample sequenced in a study of CD8 T cells in ankylosing spondylitis. General study results and limits: For ankylosing spondylitis blood, a TCR beta motif of eight or nine highly homologous variants appeared characteristic.

TCRdb called the 5' RACE reads again in MiXCR, with one record for every CDR3 protein. Among around 890,000 distinct CDR3 sequences listed, 12% were seen once. The antigens these receptors bind are not known. The sequencing sample was made of blood, either unsorted or a sorted T cell fraction (not recorded which). All receptors derive from a male donor with ankylosing spondylitis.

The V call is TRBV11-1, the J call TRBJ2-3; weak D call: TRBD2 (6 bases). CDR3 size: 15 residues. Per the germline V gene, CDR1 is SGHAT and CDR2 is FQDESV (reference sequence). V dropped 5 bases and J dropped 1 base, with 13 bases sitting between them. The CDR3 is CASSTHGGGTDTQYF. Written as DNA, the CDR3 is TGTGCCAGCAGCACCCACGGGGGAGGCACAGATACGCAGTATTTT. The complete variable domain, with remaining parts taken from reference TRBV11-1 and TRBJ2-3, reads EAEVAQSPRYKITEKSQAVAFWCDPISGHATLYWYRQILGQGPELLVQFQDESVVDDSQLPKDRFSAERLKGVDSTLKIQPAELGDSAMYLCASSTHGGGTDTQYFGPGTRLTVL.

This clonotype was recorded at least ten times. V is TRBV5-5 and J is TRBJ1-1; perhaps TRBD1 as D (6 bases). Germline V gene data show CDR1 as SGHKS and CDR2 as YYEKEE (reference sequence). The V and J ends lost 3 bases and 1 base respectively, with 16 bases between them. This CDR3 has 16 amino acids. The CDR3: CASSWRGGRRNTEAFF. DNA for the CDR3: TGTGCCAGCAGCTGGAGGGGGGGGAGAAGGAACACTGAAGCTTTCTTT. The whole variable domain, filled in from reference TRBV5-5 and TRBJ1-1, reads DAGVTQSPTHLIKTRGQQVTLRCSPISGHKSVSWYQQVLGQGPQFIFQYYEKEERGRGNFPDRFSARQFPNYSSELNVNALLLGDSALYLCASSWRGGRRNTEAFFGQGTRLTVV.

V is TRBV4-1 and J is TRBJ1-3, with no clear D. Per the germline V gene, CDR1 is MGHRA and CDR2 is YSYEKL. Between the trimmed V and J ends, which lost 0 bases and 3 bases, there was a span of 3 bases. The CDR3 has 13 amino acids. The chain's CDR3 is CASSQDVGNTIYF. DNA for the CDR3: TGCGCCAGCAGCCAAGATGTTGGAAACACCATATATTTT.

This clonotype has just a few counts. The DNA of the CDR3 is TGTGCCAGCAGCACCCGGGACAGGGGAAATTCACCCCTCCACTTT. As protein: CASSTRDRGNSPLHF. This chain uses TRBV7-2 with TRBJ1-6; 10 bases fit TRBD1. V was pared by 5 bases and J by 7 bases, with 5 bases of the junction left unmatched. The length of the CDR3 is 15 residues. The V gene's germline CDR1 is SGHTA and CDR2 FQGNSA.

The chain employs TRBV5-1 and TRBJ1-1, with D maybe TRBD1 (6 bases). Trimming stripped 5 bases from V and 0 bases from J, with 11 bases between. In germline, CDR1 is SGHRS, CDR2 YFSETQ. The CDR3 spans 14 residues. CDR3 region: CASRQGIMNTEAFF. The CDR3 region has the DNA TGCGCCAGCAGACAGGGCATCATGAACACTGAAGCTTTCTTT.

The V call is TRBV29-1, the J call TRBJ1-1; 7 nucleotides align to TRBD1. With 3 bases clipped from V and 11 bases from J, the junction kept 9 bases outside the gene matches. Looked up from germline, CDR1 is SQVTM and CDR2 is ANQGSEA. This CDR3 region has 12 residues. In DNA, the CDR3 is TGCAGCGTTGATATTCAGGGGGGAGAGGCTTTCTTT. It codes for CSVDIQGGEAFF.

The chain recombines TRBV6-1 with TRBJ1-5; a weak D match, TRBD1 (5 bases). The CDR3 has 16 amino acids. With 1 base removed from V and 4 bases from J, the gap between germline ends came to 14 bases. Looked up from germline, CDR1 is MNHNS and CDR2 is SASEGT. The CDR3 here is CASSEVGRRLNQPQHF. Written as DNA, the CDR3 is TGTGCCAGCAGTGAAGTGGGACGAAGGCTAAATCAGCCCCAGCATTTT.

V usage is TRBV5-6 and J usage is TRBJ2-3; D remains unclear. V was trimmed by 4 bases and J by 5 bases, leaving 11 bases between them. CDR3 length equals 13 residues. CDR1 and CDR2 (germline): SGHDT, YYEEEE. The CDR3 DNA sequence: TGTGCCAGCAGCCCCGGAAGAAGAGATACGCAGTATTTT. Encoded protein: CASSPGRRDTQYF.

The J gene is TRBJ2-2, the V gene TRBV12-3 or TRBV12-4; 8 bases map to TRBD1. The J segment lost 5 bases and the V segment lost 6 bases, leaving 8 bases of the junction unmatched. CDR3 length: 15 residues. The CDR3: CASSLTGGGTGELFF. Here the CDR3 DNA reads TGTGCCAGCAGCCTCACAGGGGGTGGGACCGGGGAGCTGTTTTTT.

The chain links TRBV5-1 to TRBJ2-7; TRBD2 aligns across 9 bases. Trimming at V came to 0 bases and at J to 2 bases, leaving 6 bases not matched to a gene. This CDR3 has 16 residues. Germline CDR1 SGHRS, CDR2 YFSETQ. The CDR3 DNA reads TGCGCCAGCAGCTTGGGGTCTAGCGGGACGGCCTACGAGCAGTACTTC. Residues: CASSLGSSGTAYEQYF. Full variable domain (remainder filled in from reference TRBV5-1 and TRBJ2-7): KAGVTQTPRYLIKTRGQQVTLSCSPISGHRSVSWYQQTPGQGLQFLFEYFSETQRNKGNFPGRFSGRQFSNSRSEMNVSTLELGDSALYLCASSLGSSGTAYEQYFGPGTRLTVT.

This clonotype has a count of ten or more. The chain is built from TRBV20-1 and TRBJ1-6; perhaps TRBD1 as D (5 bases). The CDR3 is made up of 13 amino acids. Between the trimmed V and J ends, which lost 5 bases and 6 bases, there was a span of 11 bases. Germline loops: CDR1 DFQATT, CDR2 SNEGSKA (reference sequence). CDR3 bases: TGCAGTGCTGGGGGTGACCCTAATTCACCCCTCCACTTT. Amino acid sequence: CSAGGDPNSPLHF.

V is TRBV20-1 and J is TRBJ2-6; D call uncertain. CDR1 and CDR2 (germline): DFQATT, SNEGSKA (reference sequence). The CDR3 is 15 residues long. Trimming took off 5 bases at V and 0 bases at J, with 11 bases between the two ends. The CDR3 coding sequence is TGCAGTGCTCCACCCCGGTACTCTGGGGCCAACGTCCTGACTTTC. Translation: CSAPPRYSGANVLTF.

This clonotype was seen only a few times. The rearrangement uses TRBV7-9 and TRBJ2-7; TRBD1 aligns across 9 bases. Germline values: CDR1 SEHNR, CDR2 FQNEAQ (reference sequence). The CDR3 consists of 15 residues. With 5 bases clipped from V and 5 bases from J, the junction kept 10 bases outside the gene matches. The CDR3: CASSPQGAAFHEQYF. The CDR3 coding sequence is TGTGCCAGCAGCCCACAGGGGGCTGCCTTCCACGAGCAGTACTTC.

There are a few counts of this clonotype. The genes are TRBV10-3 and TRBJ1-6; a weak D match, TRBD1 (5 bases). Deletions cut 3 bases from V and 7 bases from J, with 10 bases between. The CDR3 extends over 14 amino acids. The V gene's germline CDR1 is ENHRY and CDR2 SYGVKD. CDR3 nucleotide sequence: TGTGCCATCAGTGAAGCAGGGAGGAATTCACCCCTCCACTTT. As protein: CAISEAGRNSPLHF.

Many counts were recorded for this clonotype. V and J are TRBV29-1 and TRBJ2-5, with 8 bases that match TRBD2. The CDR3 totals 14 residues. Losses at the gene ends were 4 bases for V and 1 base for J; bases not matched to a gene: 5. Germline V lookup: CDR1 SQVTM, CDR2 ANQGSEA. DNA for the CDR3: TGCAGCGTTGGACGGGGGGGGGTCCAAGAGACCCAGTACTTC. The encoded protein is CSVGRGGVQETQYF.

V and J are TRBV5-1 and TRBJ2-3, with D possibly being TRBD1 or TRBD2 (5 bases each). V lost 3 bases and J lost 1, with 12 bases in between. CDR1 and CDR2 (germline): SGHRS, YFSETQ. The CDR3 totals 15 residues. CDR3 in amino acids: CASSSGPRGTDTQYF. In DNA, the CDR3 is TGCGCCAGCAGCTCGGGGCCGAGGGGCACAGATACGCAGTATTTT.

This clonotype occurred a few times. V usage is TRBV28 and J usage is TRBJ2-7; D uncertain. The germline V gene encodes CDR1 MDHEN and CDR2 SYDVKM. The CDR3 loop spans 14 amino acids. The V end was cut by 2 bases, the J end by 3 bases, with 11 bases between. CDR3 in amino acids: CASSLMGISYEQYF. The CDR3 nucleotides are TGTGCCAGCAGTTTAATGGGGATTAGCTACGAGCAGTACTTC. The variable domain in full, with the rest retrieved from reference TRBV28 and TRBJ2-7, is DVKVTQSSRYLVKRTGEKVFLECVQDMDHENMFWYRQDPGLGLRLIYFSYDVKMKEKGDIPEGYSVSREKKERFSLILESASTNQTSMYLCASSLMGISYEQYFGPGTRLTVT.

The chain uses TRBV12-3 or TRBV12-4 and TRBJ2-1; D gene ambiguous. V dropped 4 bases and J dropped 11 bases, with 15 bases sitting between them. This CDR3 is built from 13 residues. The CDR3 loop is CASSSPSTMKQFF. Written as DNA, the CDR3 is TGTGCCAGCAGTTCGCCATCTACAATGAAGCAGTTCTTC.